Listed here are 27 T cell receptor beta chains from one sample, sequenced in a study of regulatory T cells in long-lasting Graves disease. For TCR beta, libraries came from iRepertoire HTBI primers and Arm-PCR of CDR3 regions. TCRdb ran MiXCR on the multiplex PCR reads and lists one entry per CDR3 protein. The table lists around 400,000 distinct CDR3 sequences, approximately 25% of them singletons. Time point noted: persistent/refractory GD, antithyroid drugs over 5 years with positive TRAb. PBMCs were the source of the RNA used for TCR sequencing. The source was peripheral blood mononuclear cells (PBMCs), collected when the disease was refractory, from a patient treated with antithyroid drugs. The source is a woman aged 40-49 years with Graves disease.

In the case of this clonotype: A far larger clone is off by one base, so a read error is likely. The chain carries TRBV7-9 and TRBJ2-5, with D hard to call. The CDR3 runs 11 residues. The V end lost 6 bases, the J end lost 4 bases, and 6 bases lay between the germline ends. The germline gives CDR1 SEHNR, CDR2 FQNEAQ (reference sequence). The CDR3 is CASSWRETQYF. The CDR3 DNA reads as TGTGCCAGCAGTTGGAGAGAGACCCAGTACTTC.

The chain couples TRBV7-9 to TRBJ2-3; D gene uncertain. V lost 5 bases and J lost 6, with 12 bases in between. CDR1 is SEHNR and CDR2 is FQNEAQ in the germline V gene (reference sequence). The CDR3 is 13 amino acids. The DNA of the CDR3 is TGTGCCAGCAGCCTCGACGGCCGGGATACGCAGTATTTT. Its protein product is CASSLDGRDTQYF. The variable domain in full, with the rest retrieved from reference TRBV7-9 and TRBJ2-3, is DTGVSQNPRHKITKRGQNVTFRCDPISEHNRLYWYRQTLGQGPEFLTYFQNEAQLEKSRLLSDRFSAERPKGSFSTLEIQRTEQGDSAMYLCASSLDGRDTQYFGPGTRLTVL.

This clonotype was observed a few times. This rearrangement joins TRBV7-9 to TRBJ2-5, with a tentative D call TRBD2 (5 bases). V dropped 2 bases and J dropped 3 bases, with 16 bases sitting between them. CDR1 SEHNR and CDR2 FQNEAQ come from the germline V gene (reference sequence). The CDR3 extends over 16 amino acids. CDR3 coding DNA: TGTGCCAGCAGCTTATATCTACTAGAACGGAAAGAGACCCAGTACTTC. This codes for CASSLYLLERKETQYF.

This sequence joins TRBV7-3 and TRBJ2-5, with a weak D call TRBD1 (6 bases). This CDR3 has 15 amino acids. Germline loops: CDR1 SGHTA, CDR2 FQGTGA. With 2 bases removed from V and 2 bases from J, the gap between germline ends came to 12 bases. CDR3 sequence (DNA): TGTGCCAGCAGCTTATCGGCCGGGACACAAGAGACCCAGTACTTC. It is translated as CASSLSAGTQETQYF.

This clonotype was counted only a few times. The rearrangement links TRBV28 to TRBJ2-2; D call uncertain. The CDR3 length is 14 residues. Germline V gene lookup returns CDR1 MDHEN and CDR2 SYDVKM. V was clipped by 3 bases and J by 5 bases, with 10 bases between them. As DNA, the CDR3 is TGTGCCAGCAGTTTTCCGCGTAGGACCGGGGAGCTGTTTTTT. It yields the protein CASSFPRRTGELFF.

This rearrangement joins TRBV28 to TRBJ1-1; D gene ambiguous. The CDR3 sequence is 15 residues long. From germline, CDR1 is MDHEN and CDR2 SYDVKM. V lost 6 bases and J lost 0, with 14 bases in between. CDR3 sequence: CASRETVFMNTEAFF. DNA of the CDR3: TGTGCCAGCAGGGAAACAGTTTTCATGAACACTGAAGCTTTCTTT.

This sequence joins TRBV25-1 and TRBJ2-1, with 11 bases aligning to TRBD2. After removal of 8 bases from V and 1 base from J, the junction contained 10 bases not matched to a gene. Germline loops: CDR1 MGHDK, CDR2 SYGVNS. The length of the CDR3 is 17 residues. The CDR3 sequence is CASSGATSGNSYNEQFF. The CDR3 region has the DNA TGTGCCAGCTCCGGGGCGACTAGCGGGAATTCCTACAATGAGCAGTTCTTC. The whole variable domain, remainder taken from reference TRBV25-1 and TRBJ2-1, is EADIYQTPRYLVIGTGKKITLECSQTMGHDKMYWYQQDPGMELHLIHYSYGVNSTEKGDLSSESTVSRIRTEHFPLTLESARPSHTSQYLCASSGATSGNSYNEQFFGPGTRLTVL.

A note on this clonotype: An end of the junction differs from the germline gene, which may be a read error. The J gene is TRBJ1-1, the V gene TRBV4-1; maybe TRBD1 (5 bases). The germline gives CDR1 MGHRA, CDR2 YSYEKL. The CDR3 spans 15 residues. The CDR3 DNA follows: TGCACCAGCAGCCGCTGGGGGACTCCGGGGACTGAAGCTTTCTTT. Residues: CTSSRWGTPGTEAFF.

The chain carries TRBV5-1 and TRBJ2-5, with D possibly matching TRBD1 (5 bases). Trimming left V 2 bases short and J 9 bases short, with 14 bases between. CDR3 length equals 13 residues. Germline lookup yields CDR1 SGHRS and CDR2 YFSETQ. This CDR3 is CASSFFQGMAQYF. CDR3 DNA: TGCGCCAGCAGCTTCTTCCAGGGAATGGCCCAGTACTTC.

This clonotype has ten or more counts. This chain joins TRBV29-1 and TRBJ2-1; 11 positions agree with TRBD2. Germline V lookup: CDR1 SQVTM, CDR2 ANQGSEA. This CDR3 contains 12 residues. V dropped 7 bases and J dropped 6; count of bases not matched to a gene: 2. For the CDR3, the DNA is TGCAGCGGCGGGACTAGCGGCAATGAGCAGTTCTTC. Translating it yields CSGGTSGNEQFF.

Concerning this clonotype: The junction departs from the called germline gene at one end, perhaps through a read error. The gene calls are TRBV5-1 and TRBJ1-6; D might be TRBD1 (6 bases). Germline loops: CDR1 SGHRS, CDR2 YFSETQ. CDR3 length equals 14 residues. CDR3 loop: CARSYRVGNSPLHF. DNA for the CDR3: TGCGCCAGAAGCTACAGGGTTGGGAATTCACCCCTCCACTTT.

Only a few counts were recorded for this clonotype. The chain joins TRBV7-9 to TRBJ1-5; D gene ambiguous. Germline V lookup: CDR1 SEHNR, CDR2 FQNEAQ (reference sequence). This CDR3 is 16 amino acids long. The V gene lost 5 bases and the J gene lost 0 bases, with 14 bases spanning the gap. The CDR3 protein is CASSPSGPSSNQPQHF. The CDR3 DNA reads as TGTGCCAGCAGCCCCTCTGGGCCCTCTAGCAATCAGCCCCAGCATTTT.

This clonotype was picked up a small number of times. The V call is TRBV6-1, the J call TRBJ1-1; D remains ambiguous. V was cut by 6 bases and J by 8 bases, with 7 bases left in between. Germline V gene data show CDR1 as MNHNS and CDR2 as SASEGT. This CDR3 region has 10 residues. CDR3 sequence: CASRPQEAFF. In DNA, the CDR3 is TGTGCCAGCAGGCCACAGGAAGCTTTCTTT.

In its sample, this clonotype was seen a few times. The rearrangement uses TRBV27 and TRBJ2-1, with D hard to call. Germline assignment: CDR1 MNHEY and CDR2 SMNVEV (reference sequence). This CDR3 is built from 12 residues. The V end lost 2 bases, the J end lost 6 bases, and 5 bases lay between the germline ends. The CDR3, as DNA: TGTGCCAGCAGTTTAAGTTCCAATGAGCAGTTCTTC. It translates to CASSLSSNEQFF.

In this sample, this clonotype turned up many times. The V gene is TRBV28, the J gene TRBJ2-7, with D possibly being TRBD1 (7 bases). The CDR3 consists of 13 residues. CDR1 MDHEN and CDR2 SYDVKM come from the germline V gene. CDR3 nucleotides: TGTGAGGGGGCGGGACTCGCCCCCTACGAGCAGTACTTC. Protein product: CEGAGLAPYEQYF.

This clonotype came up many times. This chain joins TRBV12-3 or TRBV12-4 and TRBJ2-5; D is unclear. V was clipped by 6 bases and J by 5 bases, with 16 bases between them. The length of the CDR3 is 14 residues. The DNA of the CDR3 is TGTGCCAGCAGCCCCAGGCCCCGTGTGGAGACCCAGTACTTC. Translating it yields CASSPRPRVETQYF.

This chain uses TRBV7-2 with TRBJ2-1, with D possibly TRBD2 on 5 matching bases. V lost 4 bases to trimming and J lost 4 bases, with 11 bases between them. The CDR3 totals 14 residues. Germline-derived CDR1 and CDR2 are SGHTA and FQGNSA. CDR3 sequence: CASSSGLLYNEQFF. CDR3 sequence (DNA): TGTGCCAGCAGCTCAGGACTTTTGTACAATGAGCAGTTCTTC.

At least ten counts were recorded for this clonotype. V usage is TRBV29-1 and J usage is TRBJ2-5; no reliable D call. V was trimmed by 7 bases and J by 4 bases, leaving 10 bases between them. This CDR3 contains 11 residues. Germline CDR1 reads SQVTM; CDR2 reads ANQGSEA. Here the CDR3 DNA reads TGCAGCGCCCATATCGGAGAGACCCAGTACTTC. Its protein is CSAHIGETQYF.

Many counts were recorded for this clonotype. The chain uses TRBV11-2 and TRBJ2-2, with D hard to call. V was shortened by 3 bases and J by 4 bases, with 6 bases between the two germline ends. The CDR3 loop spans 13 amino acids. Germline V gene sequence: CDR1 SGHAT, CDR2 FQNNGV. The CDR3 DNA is TGTGCCAGCAGCTTCATCCTCACCGGGGAGCTGTTTTTT. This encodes CASSFILTGELFF.

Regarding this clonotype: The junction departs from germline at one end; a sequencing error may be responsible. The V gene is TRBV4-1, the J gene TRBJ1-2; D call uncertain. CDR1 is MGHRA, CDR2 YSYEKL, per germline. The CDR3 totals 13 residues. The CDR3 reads CASSQDPNYGHTF. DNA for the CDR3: TGCGCCAGCAGCCAAGATCCTAACTATGGCCACACCTTC.

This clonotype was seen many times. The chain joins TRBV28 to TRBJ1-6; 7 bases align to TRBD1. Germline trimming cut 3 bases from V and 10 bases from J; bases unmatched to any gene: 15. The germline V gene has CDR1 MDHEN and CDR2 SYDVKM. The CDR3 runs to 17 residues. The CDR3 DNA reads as TGTGCCAGCAGTTTCTCCTCGCTGAGACAGGGCCGATCACCCCTCCACTTT. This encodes CASSFSSLRQGRSPLHF.

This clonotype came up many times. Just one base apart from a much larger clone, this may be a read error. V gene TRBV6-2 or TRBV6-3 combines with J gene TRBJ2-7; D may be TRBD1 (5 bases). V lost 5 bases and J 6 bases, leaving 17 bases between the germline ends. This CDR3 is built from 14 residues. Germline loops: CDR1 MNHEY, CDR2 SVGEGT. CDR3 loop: CASSPADRSTEQYF. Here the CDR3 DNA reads TGTGCCAGCAGTCCGGCCGACAGATCCACCGAGCAGTACTTC.

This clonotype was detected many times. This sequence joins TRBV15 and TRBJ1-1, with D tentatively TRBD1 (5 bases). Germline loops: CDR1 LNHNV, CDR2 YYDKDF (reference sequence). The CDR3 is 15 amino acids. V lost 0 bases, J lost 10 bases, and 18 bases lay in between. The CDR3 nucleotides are TGTGCCACCAGCAGAGATCTCTTTGACGGGGCGCGAGCTTTCTTT. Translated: CATSRDLFDGARAFF.

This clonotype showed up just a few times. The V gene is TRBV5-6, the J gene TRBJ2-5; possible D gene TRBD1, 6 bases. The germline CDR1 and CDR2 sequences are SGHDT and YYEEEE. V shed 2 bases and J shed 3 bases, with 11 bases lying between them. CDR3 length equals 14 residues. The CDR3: CASSFLQGKETQYF. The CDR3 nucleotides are TGTGCCAGCAGCTTCCTACAGGGCAAAGAGACCCAGTACTTC.

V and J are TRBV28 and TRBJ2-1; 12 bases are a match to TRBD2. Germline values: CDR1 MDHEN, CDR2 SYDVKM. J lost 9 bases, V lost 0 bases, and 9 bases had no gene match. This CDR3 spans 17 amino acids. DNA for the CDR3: TGTGCCAGCAGTTTATGGTCATGGACTAGCGGGATCTCTGAGCAGTTCTTC. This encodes CASSLWSWTSGISEQFF. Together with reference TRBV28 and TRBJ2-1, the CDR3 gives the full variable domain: DVKVTQSSRYLVKRTGEKVFLECVQDMDHENMFWYRQDPGLGLRLIYFSYDVKMKEKGDIPEGYSVSREKKERFSLILESASTNQTSMYLCASSLWSWTSGISEQFFGPGTRLTVL.

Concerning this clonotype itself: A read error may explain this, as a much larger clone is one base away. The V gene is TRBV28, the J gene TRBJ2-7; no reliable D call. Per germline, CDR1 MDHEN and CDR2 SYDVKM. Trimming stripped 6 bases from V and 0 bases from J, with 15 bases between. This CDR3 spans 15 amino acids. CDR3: CASRPGRSDSYEQYF. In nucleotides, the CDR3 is TGTGCCAGCAGACCAGGTCGGTCGGACTCCTACGAGCAGTACTTC.

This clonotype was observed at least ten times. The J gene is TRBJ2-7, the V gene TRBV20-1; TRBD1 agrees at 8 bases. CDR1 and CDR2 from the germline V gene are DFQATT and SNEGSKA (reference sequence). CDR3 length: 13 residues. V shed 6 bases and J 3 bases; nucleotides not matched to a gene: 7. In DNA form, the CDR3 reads TGCAGTGCGGCCCGGACAGGGAACTACGAGCAGTACTTC. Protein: CSAARTGNYEQYF.